This record concerns one T cell receptor beta chain sequence. The antigen remains undetermined. The data were taken from a study of T-cell reconstitution after alpha-beta-depleted transplantation in children. Findings and caveats of the study: Surviving recipient T cells and thymic progenitors produced the high day-60 TCRbeta diversity seen in some patients.

V lost 10 bases, J lost 11 bases, and 17 bases lay in between. This CDR3 contains 11 residues. CDR1 is LNHDA, CDR2 SQIVND, per germline (reference sequence). Unique molecular identifiers were used in preparing the TCRbeta library. MiXCR, applied by TCRdb to the PCR reads, yields one record per CDR3 protein. The sample consists of about 58,000 distinct CDR3 sequences, roughly 45% of them appearing once. The rearrangement joins TRBV19 to TRBJ1-1; D is perhaps TRBD1 (5 bases). The receptor was isolated from a male patient younger than 18 who had a stem cell transplant for acute lymphoblastic leukemia, so the T cells may come from the graft donor. The sample in question was PBMCs, mostly from graft donor cells, obtained 360 days after TCRalphabeta/CD19-depleted stem cell transplant. For the CDR3, the DNA is TGTGCCACCGCTCTCGGGGCGCGGGCTTTCTTT. This gives the protein CATALGARAFF.